This T cell receptor (beta chain) is from a study of neurological immune-mediated disorders. Using its own MiXCR run on the 5' RACE reads, TCRdb lists one record per CDR3 protein. Among about 66,000 distinct CDR3 sequences listed, 4% to 6% were seen once. This clonotype has ten or more counts. Its antigen is unknown. Study results and limitations: Healthy controls had more TCR clonal expansion than multiple sclerosis, which showed the least, whereas HTLV-1-associated myelopathy showed the most.

The sample was PBMCs. The sequence derives from a woman aged 25 to 39 with multiple sclerosis.

The CDR3 DNA follows: TGCGCCAGCAGCCAAGATCGACGATCCGAGACCCAGTACTTC. Amino acid sequence: CASSQDRRSETQYF. This chain joins TRBV4-1 and TRBJ2-5; D gene unclear. Germline CDR1 MGHRA, CDR2 YSYEKL. The CDR3 sequence is 14 residues long. With 0 bases removed from V and 5 bases from J, the gap between germline ends came to 10 bases.